A single sample gave rise to the 4 T cell receptor beta chains below, sequenced in a study of somatic mutations in cytotoxic T cells in rheumatoid arthritis. Generated by immunoSEQ multiplex PCR, the TCRdb table keeps only in-frame clones and is missing some. The table has over 15,000 clones, 65% to 80% seen once. The sample was CD8+ T cells sorted from blood. The receptors were sampled from an adult with rheumatoid arthritis.

The chain combines TRBV27 with TRBJ1-4; D is possibly TRBD1 (5 bases). This CDR3 spans 15 amino acids. Deletions cut 0 bases from V and 11 bases from J, with 16 bases between. The V gene's germline CDR1 is MNHEY and CDR2 SMNVEV (reference sequence). CDR3 nucleotides: TGTGCCAGCAGTTTATCGGTCGGGGCAGCGGCCAAACTGTTTTTT. Its translation: CASSLSVGAAAKLFF.

CDR3 sequence (DNA): TGCGCCAGCAAAGGGGTAGGGACCGACACGAGAGAGCAGTACTTC. Amino acids: CASKGVGTDTREQYF. This chain uses TRBV4-1 with TRBJ2-5, with D perhaps assigned TRBD1 or TRBD2 (5 bases each). CDR1 is MGHRA and CDR2 is YSYEKL in the germline V gene. The CDR3 consists of 15 residues. The V gene lost 7 bases and the J gene lost 11 bases, with 26 bases spanning the gap.

V gene TRBV7-2 combines with J gene TRBJ2-7, with D uncertain. V lost 3 bases and J 2 bases, leaving 8 bases between the germline ends. This CDR3 has 13 residues. CDR1 is SGHTA and CDR2 is FQGNSA in the germline V gene. The CDR3 loop is CASSLTTTYEQYF. The CDR3 nucleotides are TGTGCCAGCAGCTTGACAACAACCTACGAGCAGTACTTC.

V gene TRBV30 combines with J gene TRBJ2-7; 8 bases match TRBD2. The V gene's germline CDR1 is GTSNPN and CDR2 SVGIG (reference sequence). The CDR3 totals 16 residues. V lost 1 base to trimming and J lost 5 bases; unmatched junction nucleotides: 13. CDR3 in DNA: TGTGCCTGGAGTGGAGTTGCGGGGGGACCTGGGGACGAGCAGTACTTC. Residues: CAWSGVAGGPGDEQYF.